This is a list of T cell receptor beta chains from one sample in a study of T-cell reconstitution after alpha-beta-depleted transplantation in children. Each CDR3 protein is one row after TCRdb ran MiXCR on the PCR reads. The repertoire holds roughly 89,000 distinct CDR3 sequences, more than 10% seen once, with approximately 14% in the top ten. The specimen comprised PBMCs from the stem cell graft donor, sampled from the stem cell graft. The receptors were gathered from a human donor who donated a stem cell graft to a child with inherited bone marrow failure. The CDR3 runs from the conserved cysteine through the conserved F or W. The D gene is left open where the match is weak. Where a row states a size, it is once, few, many or the class of an expanded clone; other rows omit it.

>TRBV5-1|many|.|TRBJ1-1
CASSLWTGTEAFF
TGCGCCAGCAGCCTGTGGACGGGCACTGAAGCTTTCTTT
>TRBV20-1|many|.|TRBJ2-3
CSASLGSTDTQYF
TGCAGTGCTAGTCTCGGGAGCACAGATACGCAGTATTTT
>TRBV27|many|.|TRBJ2-7
CASSYVDSRSYEQYF
TGTGCCAGCAGTTATGTAGACAGTCGATCCTACGAGCAGTACTTC
>TRBV20-1|many|TRBD1|TRBJ1-3
CSAPSRQGAGNTIYF
TGCAGTGCCCCGTCCCGGCAGGGGGCTGGAAACACCATATATTTT
>TRBV28|.|.|TRBJ2-7
CASSKGVQYF
TGTGCCAGCAGTAAGGGAGTGCAGTACTTC
>TRBV7-2|many|.|TRBJ2-2
CASSLASTGELFF
TGTGCCAGCAGCTTAGCTTCAACTGGGGAGCTGTTTTTT
>TRBV7-2|few|TRBD2|TRBJ2-7
CASSLGREGSYEQYF
TGTGCCAGCAGCTTAGGGCGGGAGGGCTCCTACGAGCAGTACTTC
>TRBV6-2/TRBV6-3|few|.|TRBJ2-3
CASSYSLLPDTQYF
TGTGCCAGCAGTTACTCCCTGCTCCCAGATACGCAGTATTTT
>TRBV7-9|many|TRBD2|TRBJ2-7
CASTWTSGNYEQYF
TGTGCCAGCACCTGGACTAGCGGGAACTACGAGCAGTACTTC
>TRBV12-3/TRBV12-4|few|.|TRBJ1-2
CASSFPLSGGYTF
TGTGCCAGCAGTTTCCCCCTCTCCGGCGGCTACACCTTC
>TRBV29-1|many|TRBD1|TRBJ2-5
CSARDRGPQETQYF
TGCAGCGCCAGGGACAGGGGGCCCCAAGAGACCCAGTACTTC
>TRBV7-6|many|.|TRBJ2-3
CASSLAGHAGVRTDTQYF
TGTGCCAGCAGCTTAGCGGGACATGCGGGGGTCCGCACAGATACGCAGTATTTT
>TRBV7-9|many|.|TRBJ2-7
CASNSGIYYEQYF
TGTGCCAGCAATTCCGGGATTTACTACGAGCAGTACTTC
>TRBV20-1|many|TRBD2|TRBJ2-1
CSAPPTSGGYNEQFF
TGCAGTGCTCCGCCGACTAGCGGGGGTTACAATGAGCAGTTCTTC
>TRBV4-3|many|TRBD1|TRBJ2-1
CASSQRYRGDEQFF
TGCGCCAGCAGCCAGCGATACAGGGGCGATGAGCAGTTCTTC
>TRBV7-2|many|TRBD2|TRBJ2-1
CASSSFPGRNEQFF
TGTGCCAGCAGCTCTTTCCCCGGGAGGAATGAGCAGTTCTTC
>TRBV20-1|many|TRBD1|TRBJ1-3
CSARATGGISLSSGNTIYF
TGCAGTGCTAGAGCGACAGGGGGCATATCACTGAGCTCTGGAAACACCATATATTTT
>TRBV7-2|many|.|TRBJ1-1
CASSLADPMNTEAFF
TGTGCCAGCAGCTTAGCGGACCCAATGAACACTGAAGCTTTCTTT
>TRBV20-1|few|.|TRBJ1-2
CSASRPVYGYTF
TGCAGTGCTAGTCGTCCAGTCTATGGCTACACCTTC
>TRBV11-1|many|TRBD2|TRBJ2-1
CASSTYRPGTSGRGVWNEQFF
TGTGCCAGCAGCACATACAGACCCGGGACTAGCGGGAGAGGGGTGTGGAATGAGCAGTTCTTC
>TRBV5-6|many|.|TRBJ2-3
CASSLGQIVYTQYF
TGTGCCAGCAGCTTGGGGCAGATTGTTTATACGCAGTATTTT
>TRBV7-2|many|.|TRBJ1-5
CASSLESNQPQHF
TGTGCCAGCAGCTTAGAGAGCAATCAGCCCCAGCATTTT
>TRBV6-2/TRBV6-3|many|.|TRBJ2-7
CASSYSLVRDFYEQYF
TGTGCCAGCAGTTACTCGTTAGTCCGAGATTTTTACGAGCAGTACTTC
>TRBV6-5|few|.|TRBJ2-7
CASSYGSPDEQYF
TGTGCCAGCAGTTACGGGTCGCCTGACGAGCAGTACTTC
>TRBV20-1|many|.|TRBJ2-3
CSARGGGHHSTDTQYF
TGCAGTGCGAGAGGCGGCGGACACCATAGCACAGATACGCAGTATTTT
>TRBV23-1|.|TRBD2|TRBJ2-7
CASSQPGLLDYEQYF
TGCGCCAGCAGTCAGCCGGGACTACTAGACTACGAGCAGTACTTC
>TRBV5-1|many|.|TRBJ2-7
CASSSGPNEQYF
TGCGCCAGCAGCTCCGGGCCCAACGAGCAGTACTTC
>TRBV6-6|.|.|TRBJ2-7
CASMEQGYYEQYF
TGTGCCAGCATGGAACAGGGATACTACGAGCAGTACTTC
>TRBV7-9|many|TRBD1|TRBJ1-1
CASSLPDRETEAFF
TGTGCCAGCAGCTTACCTGACAGGGAGACTGAAGCTTTCTTT
>TRBV7-7|many|TRBD1|TRBJ2-3
CASSKGAGWTDTQYF
TGTGCCAGCAGCAAGGGGGCCGGATGGACAGATACGCAGTATTTT
>TRBV7-9|many|TRBD1|TRBJ1-6
CASSRQGTPNSPLHF
TGTGCCAGCAGCCGACAGGGGACTCCTAATTCACCCCTCCACTTT
>TRBV28|.|.|TRBJ1-5
CASFVGGGQPQHF
TGTGCCAGCTTCGTGGGGGGAGGGCAGCCCCAGCATTTT
>TRBV7-6|many|TRBD2|TRBJ2-3
CASSLGASGGTDTQYF
TGTGCCAGCAGCTTAGGGGCTAGCGGGGGAACAGATACGCAGTATTTT
>TRBV4-2|many|TRBD1|TRBJ2-7
CASSQDRTGTGGGYEQYF
TGTGCCAGCAGCCAAGATCGCACCGGGACAGGGGGCGGGTACGAGCAGTACTTC
>TRBV13|many|.|TRBJ2-7
CASTPLGGPYEQYF
TGTGCCAGCACCCCCTTGGGGGGCCCCTACGAGCAGTACTTC
>TRBV5-1|many|.|TRBJ1-2
CASSLGSDRPIYGYTF
TGCGCCAGCAGCTTGGGAAGCGACAGACCGATTTATGGCTACACCTTC
>TRBV25-1|few|TRBD2|TRBJ2-1
CASWGGGYEQFF
TGTGCCAGCTGGGGGGGGGGTTATGAGCAGTTCTTC
>TRBV20-1|many|.|TRBJ1-1
CSARRGQFGTEAFF
TGCAGTGCTAGACGGGGACAATTTGGCACTGAAGCTTTCTTT
>TRBV7-2|many|TRBD1|TRBJ2-3
CASSQSRDRGLHTQYF
TGTGCCAGCAGCCAGAGCCGGGACAGGGGTTTACATACGCAGTATTTT
>TRBV9|many|TRBD1|TRBJ1-2
CASSVQDRGLRYGYTF
TGTGCCAGCAGCGTACAGGACAGGGGGCTTCGGTATGGCTACACCTTC
>TRBV2|.|TRBD2|TRBJ2-1
CASRRLGLADNEQFF
TGTGCCAGCAGAAGACTGGGACTAGCGGACAATGAGCAGTTCTTC
>TRBV29-1|.|.|TRBJ2-3
CSVVGSKASSGSQYF
TGCAGCGTTGTTGGGAGTAAGGCTAGCTCGGGTTCGCAGTATTTT